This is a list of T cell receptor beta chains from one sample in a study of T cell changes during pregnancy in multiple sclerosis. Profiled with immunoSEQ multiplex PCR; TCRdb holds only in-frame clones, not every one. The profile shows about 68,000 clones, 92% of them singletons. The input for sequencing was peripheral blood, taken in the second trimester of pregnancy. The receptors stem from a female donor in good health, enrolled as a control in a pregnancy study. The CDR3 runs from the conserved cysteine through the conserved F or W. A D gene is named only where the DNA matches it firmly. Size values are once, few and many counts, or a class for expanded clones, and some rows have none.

CDR3: CASSSLAGSTDTQYF
DNA: TGTGCCAGCAGCTCGCTAGCGGGATCCACAGATACGCAGTATTTT
size: NA
V: TRBV7-9
J: TRBJ2-3
D: TRBD2

CDR3: CASSQDLSGQYF
DNA: TGCGCCAGCAGCCAAGATTTAAGCGGGCAGTACTTC
size: NA
V: TRBV4-1
J: TRBJ2-7
D: NA

CDR3: CASRRQGHTDTQYF
DNA: TGTGCCAGCCGACGACAGGGGCACACAGATACGCAGTATTTT
size: NA
V: TRBV7-9
J: TRBJ2-3
D: TRBD1

CDR3: CARNPLQTSGRNTDTQYF
DNA: TGTGCCCGAAATCCTCTCCAGACTAGCGGGAGGAACACAGATACGCAGTATTTT
size: NA
V: TRBV19
J: TRBJ2-3
D: TRBD2

CDR3: CASTTLLRETQYF
DNA: TGTGCCAGCACCACCCTTCTACGAGAGACCCAGTACTTC
size: NA
V: TRBV28
J: TRBJ2-5
D: NA

CDR3: CASSLVRSRQGQYF
DNA: TGTGCCAGCAGCTTAGTACGGTCTAGGCAAGGGCAGTACTTC
size: NA
V: TRBV11-2
J: TRBJ2-7
D: NA

CDR3: CASSRLAGSSNEQFF
DNA: TGTGCCAGCAGTCGACTAGCGGGAAGCTCCAATGAGCAGTTCTTC
size: few
V: TRBV6-5
J: TRBJ2-1
D: TRBD2

CDR3: CASSMEGTGANVLTF
DNA: TGTGCCAGCAGCATGGAGGGGACTGGGGCCAACGTCCTGACTTTC
size: NA
V: TRBV7-9
J: TRBJ2-6
D: NA

CDR3: CATSRAAGGSGGFKETQYF
DNA: TGTGCCACCAGCAGGGCAGCGGGTGGGAGCGGAGGTTTCAAAGAGACCCAGTACTTC
size: NA
V: TRBV15
J: TRBJ2-5
D: NA

CDR3: CASSASGTGIEEQYF
DNA: TGTGCCAGCAGCGCGTCGGGGACAGGGATAGAGGAGCAGTACTTC
size: NA
V: TRBV5-6
J: TRBJ2-7
D: TRBD1

CDR3: CASGTPQRLGYTF
DNA: TGTGCCAGCGGGACTCCCCAGCGGCTAGGCTACACCTTC
size: NA
V: TRBV6-1
J: TRBJ1-2
D: NA

CDR3: CASSPARAGAVTDTQYF
DNA: TGTGCCAGCAGCCCTGCCCGAGCGGGAGCGGTCACAGATACGCAGTATTTT
size: NA
V: TRBV13
J: TRBJ2-3
D: TRBD2

CDR3: CASSLNGGTYEQYF
DNA: TGTGCCAGCAGTTTGAACGGGGGGACCTACGAGCAGTACTTC
size: NA
V: TRBV27
J: TRBJ2-7
D: TRBD2

CDR3: CASSQDSGTSGGAGTDTQYF
DNA: TGCGCCAGCAGCCAGGATTCCGGGACTAGCGGGGGGGCCGGCACAGATACGCAGTATTTT
size: NA
V: TRBV4-1
J: TRBJ2-3
D: TRBD2

CDR3: CASTGGQGQSDTQYF
DNA: TGTGCCAGCACGGGGGGTCAGGGGCAGTCAGATACGCAGTATTTT
size: NA
V: TRBV4-2
J: TRBJ2-3
D: NA

CDR3: CASRRAGTSGETQYF
DNA: TGCGCCAGCAGACGAGCTGGGACTAGCGGGGAGACCCAGTACTTC
size: NA
V: TRBV4-1
J: TRBJ2-5
D: TRBD2

CDR3: CASSVTSGRYEQYF
DNA: TGTGCCAGCAGTGTAACTAGCGGGAGGTACGAGCAGTACTTC
size: NA
V: TRBV25-1
J: TRBJ2-7
D: TRBD2

CDR3: CASSFGDREVNEQYF
DNA: TGCGCCAGCAGCTTTGGGGACAGGGAGGTCAACGAGCAGTACTTC
size: NA
V: TRBV4-1
J: TRBJ2-7
D: TRBD1

CDR3: CASSRDRFYEQYF
DNA: TGCGCCAGCAGCCGGGACAGGTTCTACGAGCAGTACTTC
size: NA
V: TRBV4-1
J: TRBJ2-7
D: TRBD1

CDR3: CASSQGQGRFGNQPQHF
DNA: TGTGCCAGCAGCCAGGGACAGGGAAGGTTCGGCAATCAGCCCCAGCATTTT
size: NA
V: TRBV5-6
J: TRBJ1-5
D: TRBD1

CDR3: CASRAGLGQETQYF
DNA: TGTGCCAGCAGGGCGGGACTAGGGCAAGAGACCCAGTACTTC
size: once
V: TRBV6-5
J: TRBJ2-5
D: TRBD2

CDR3: CASSFGGSSSGSFSYEQYF
DNA: TGTGCCAGCAGCTTTGGTGGTTCGTCTAGCGGGAGTTTTAGTTACGAGCAGTACTTC
size: NA
V: TRBV7-9
J: TRBJ2-7
D: TRBD2

CDR3: CATYTGAGANVLTF
DNA: TGTGCCACCTATACTGGTGCTGGGGCCAACGTCCTGACTTTC
size: NA
V: TRBV6-6
J: TRBJ2-6
D: NA

CDR3: CASSTPRGESSGANVLTF
DNA: TGTGCCAGTAGTACCCCCAGGGGAGAGAGCTCTGGGGCCAACGTCCTGACTTTC
size: NA
V: TRBV19
J: TRBJ2-6
D: NA

CDR3: CASSADRSTDTQYF
DNA: TGTGCCAGCAGTGCGGACAGAAGCACAGATACGCAGTATTTT
size: NA
V: TRBV6-1
J: TRBJ2-3
D: NA

CDR3: CASSPSVSNEQFF
DNA: TGTGCCAGCAGTCCTAGCGTTAGCAATGAGCAGTTCTTC
size: NA
V: TRBV6-4
J: TRBJ2-1
D: NA

CDR3: CASSPHKMNTEAFF
DNA: TGTGCCAGCAGTCCCCACAAGATGAACACTGAAGCTTTCTTT
size: few
V: TRBV25-1
J: TRBJ1-1
D: NA

CDR3: CASSFGSGKIYEQYF
DNA: TGTGCCAGCAGTTTTGGTAGCGGGAAAATCTACGAGCAGTACTTC
size: NA
V: TRBV28
J: TRBJ2-7
D: TRBD2

CDR3: CASSYGLAQTYEQYF
DNA: TGTGCCAGCAGTTACGGATTAGCACAAACCTACGAGCAGTACTTC
size: NA
V: TRBV6-5
J: TRBJ2-7
D: NA

CDR3: CASSDSSGSYNEQFF
DNA: TGTGCCAGCAGTGACTCGAGCGGGAGCTACAATGAGCAGTTCTTC
size: NA
V: TRBV6-4
J: TRBJ2-1
D: TRBD2

CDR3: CASSYRQGAGEKLFF
DNA: TGCGCCAGCAGCTACCGACAGGGGGCCGGTGAAAAACTGTTTTTT
size: NA
V: TRBV10-2
J: TRBJ1-4
D: TRBD1

CDR3: CASSEAGEGHEQYF
DNA: TGTGCCAGCAGTGAGGCCGGGGAGGGCCACGAGCAGTACTTC
size: once
V: TRBV27
J: TRBJ2-7
D: TRBD2

CDR3: CASSQGANYGYTF
DNA: TGTGCCAGCAGCCAAGGAGCTAACTATGGCTACACCTTC
size: NA
V: TRBV14
J: TRBJ1-2
D: NA

CDR3: CASSPPGTSGGYNEQFF
DNA: TGTGCCAGCAGTCCACCCGGGACTAGCGGGGGCTACAATGAGCAGTTCTTC
size: NA
V: TRBV28
J: TRBJ2-1
D: TRBD2

CDR3: CASSNGQGRVDGYTF
DNA: TGTGCCAGCAGCAACGGACAGGGCCGGGTGGACGGCTACACCTTC
size: NA
V: TRBV2
J: TRBJ1-2
D: TRBD1

CDR3: CASSAGTGYNEQFF
DNA: TGTGCCAGCAGTGCCGGGACAGGGTACAATGAGCAGTTCTTC
size: NA
V: TRBV27
J: TRBJ2-1
D: TRBD1

CDR3: CASRRSLRTRYPYF
DNA: TGTGCCAGTAGACGAAGCTTGAGGACTAGATATCCGTACTTC
size: once
V: TRBV6-5
J: TRBJ2-7
D: TRBD2

CDR3: CASSLKTSGFLSDTQYF
DNA: TGCGCCAGCAGCTTGAAGACTAGCGGGTTCCTCTCGGATACGCAGTATTTT
size: few
V: TRBV5-1
J: TRBJ2-3
D: TRBD2

CDR3: CASSLSGRVIYNEQFF
DNA: TGTGCCAGCAGTTTAAGCGGGAGGGTTATCTACAATGAGCAGTTCTTC
size: NA
V: TRBV27
J: TRBJ2-1
D: TRBD2

CDR3: CASSSLDSGRTEAFF
DNA: TGTGCCAGCAGCTCTTTGGATTCGGGAAGGACTGAAGCTTTCTTT
size: NA
V: TRBV6-5
J: TRBJ1-1
D: NA

CDR3: CASSDTRQGDYGYTF
DNA: TGTGCCAGCAGCGACACCAGACAGGGTGACTATGGCTACACCTTC
size: NA
V: TRBV5-4
J: TRBJ1-2
D: TRBD1

CDR3: CASSYYSGEQFF
DNA: TGTGCCAGCAGTTACTATAGCGGAGAGCAGTTCTTC
size: NA
V: TRBV27
J: TRBJ2-1
D: NA

CDR3: CASSDSRGLAGELFF
DNA: TGTGCCAGCAGTGACTCGCGGGGGCTGGCCGGGGAGCTGTTTTTT
size: NA
V: TRBV6-4
J: TRBJ2-2
D: NA

CDR3: CASSFTPGQGRYEQYF
DNA: TGTGCCAGCAGTTTTACCCCGGGACAGGGAAGATACGAGCAGTACTTC
size: NA
V: TRBV7-2
J: TRBJ2-7
D: TRBD1

CDR3: CASSPGQGPYEQYF
DNA: TGTGCCAGCAGCCCTGGACAGGGGCCCTACGAGCAGTACTTC
size: NA
V: TRBV7-3
J: TRBJ2-7
D: TRBD1